The entry that follows covers one T cell receptor (beta chain) sequence. The antigen remains unidentified. The sample is drawn from a study of blood T cells in healthy people across ages. Researchers isolated at least 6 million PBMCs per sample. Per sample, at least 6 micrograms of total RNA were extracted. V lost 0 bases to trimming and J lost 11 bases, with 10 bases between them. The CDR3 consists of 12 residues. CDR1 LGHDT and CDR2 YNNKEL come from the germline V gene (reference sequence). Using a J-beta primer mix together with a sample-barcoded 5' primer, a second PCR was run for roughly 7 to 12 cycles. Every cDNA molecule carried a tag from a template-switch adaptor bearing 12 random nucleotides. TCRdb reprocessed the 5' RACE reads with MiXCR, giving one entry per CDR3 protein. The sample includes about 1 million distinct CDR3 sequences, 40% to 45% of them seen just once. Study-wide results and caveats: Older age coincided with a roughly linear decline in TCR beta diversity per million T cells.

V gene TRBV3-1 combines with J gene TRBJ2-5; tentative D call: TRBD2 (6 bases). Sequencing was performed on blood. The sequence derives from an older woman in good health. This CDR3 reads CASSQDWGEQYF. In nucleotides, the CDR3 is TGTGCCAGCAGCCAAGATTGGGGGGAGCAGTACTTC.